This T cell receptor (beta chain) was documented in a study of T cells in Graves' hyperthyroidism and ophthalmopathy. This clonotype was counted many times. The antigen remains undetermined. The CDR3 is made up of 12 amino acids. With 3 bases removed from V and 6 bases from J, the gap between germline ends came to 9 bases. Germline lookup yields CDR1 KGHSH and CDR2 LQKENI. TCR beta CDR3 sequences were amplified from RNA transcripts. Researchers ran a first-round RT-PCR on the TCR CDR3 using the HTBI primer set. One entry per CDR3 protein results from TCRdb running MiXCR on the multiplex PCR reads. Seen here are 600,000 to 650,000 distinct CDR3 sequences, less than 25% observed once, and the top ten hold more than 30%. General observations from the study: Expanded thyroid clonotypes (above 0.001) were mostly also found in blood. Stable hyperthyroidism and ophthalmopathy were separated using 13 V-J signatures.

This chain uses TRBV18 with TRBJ2-7; possibly TRBD1 for D (5 bases). This receptor was identified in a man aged 30 to 39 with Graves' ophthalmopathy. Sequenced sample: blood. CDR3 bases: TGTGCCAGCTCACCCAGGGAAGGCGAGCAGTACTTC. Translating gives CASSPREGEQYF.